This TCR beta chain was captured by sequencing in a study of blood T cell repertoires in COVID-19. Study in general: Acute-phase and convalescent COVID-19 samples originated in the United States, Italy and Spain.

Method: immunoSEQ multiplex PCR; TCRdb's copy keeps in-frame clones and lacks some. The sample contains about 300,000 clones, approximately 89% of which appear only once. All enrollees were about 18 to 90 years old and from about two dozen US areas. Each participant's cohort was designated according to participant-reported clinical history. The CDR3 is made up of 17 amino acids. J gave up 2 bases and V 2 bases, and 11 bases lay outside the gene matches. Looked up from germline, CDR1 is LGHNA and CDR2 is YNFKEQ. The TCR sequence derives from a woman between 45 and 60 years old who had been exposed to COVID-19. The chain has TRBV4-2 and TRBJ2-7; 8 bases are shared with TRBD1. The specimen was PBMCs or T cells enriched from blood (not recorded which). This CDR3 is CASSQPSGGQEPYEQYF. The CDR3 DNA reads as TGTGCCAGCAGCCAACCCTCAGGGGGACAGGAGCCCTACGAGCAGTACTTC.